This is a list of T cell receptor beta chains from one sample in a study of OX40 agonist ivuxolimab in advanced cancers. Assay used: immunoSEQ multiplex PCR; TCRdb lists only in-frame clones, some missing. Among roughly 51,000 clones listed, 75% to 90% were seen once. The sequences come from CD4+ or CD8+ T cells sorted from blood, collected in a trial of the OX40 agonist ivuxolimab. Receptors were obtained from an adult with an advanced solid tumor such as melanoma, head and neck, liver or kidney cancer. Both conserved end residues are part of each CDR3. The D gene is left open where the match is weak. Clone size, where shown, is once, few, many, or a class for clones that have expanded.

d_call	v_call	clone_size	cdr3_length	j_call	cdr3_aa	cdr3_nt
TRBD2	TRBV6-1	NA	15	TRBJ2-1	CASRRLAGGRNEQFF	TGTGCCAGCAGGCGACTAGCGGGGGGCCGCAATGAGCAGTTCTTC
TRBD1	TRBV18	NA	15	TRBJ1-5	CASSPGTGGNQPQHF	TGTGCCAGCTCACCAGGGACAGGGGGCAATCAGCCCCAGCATTTT
TRBD2	TRBV5-4	once	15	TRBJ2-2	CASSGGGSDTGELFF	TGTGCCAGCAGCGGCGGGGGGAGTGACACCGGGGAGCTGTTTTTT
TRBD1	TRBV5-5	NA	15	TRBJ2-7	CASSKWGQGTYEQYF	TGTGCCAGCAGCAAGTGGGGACAGGGGACCTACGAGCAGTACTTC
NA	TRBV30	NA	17	TRBJ2-7	CAWSPPSDSRLTYEQYF	TGTGCCTGGAGTCCGCCCTCCGACAGTCGACTTACCTACGAGCAGTACTTC
NA	TRBV4-1	NA	16	TRBJ2-2	CASSQRTFANTGELFF	TGCGCCAGCAGCCAAAGGACTTTCGCGAACACCGGGGAGCTGTTTTTT
TRBD1	TRBV7-2	NA	14	TRBJ1-4	CASSQRQGSGKLFF	TGTGCCAGCAGCCAGCGACAGGGGAGTGGAAAACTGTTTTTT
TRBD1	TRBV28	NA	15	TRBJ2-1	CASSIRTGLMNEQFF	TGTGCCAGCAGCATCCGGACAGGGTTGATGAATGAGCAGTTCTTC
NA	TRBV7-2	NA	16	TRBJ1-6	CASSLVVGDYNSPLHF	TGTGCCAGCAGCTTAGTGGTGGGCGATTATAATTCACCCCTCCACTTT
TRBD1	TRBV6-4	NA	13	TRBJ1-2	CASSGDRAGGYTF	TGTGCCAGCAGTGGGGACAGGGCCGGTGGCTACACCTTC
TRBD1	TRBV28	NA	15	TRBJ1-1	CASSTQGQGITEAFF	TGTGCCAGCAGTACGCAAGGACAGGGGATCACTGAAGCTTTCTTT
TRBD2	TRBV9	NA	15	TRBJ2-1	CASSVGSGTYNEQFF	TGTGCCAGCAGCGTAGGAAGCGGGACCTACAATGAGCAGTTCTTC
TRBD1	TRBV7-9	NA	14	TRBJ1-2	CASSPGQVRYGYTF	TGTGCCAGCAGCCCCGGACAGGTTCGGTATGGCTACACCTTC
TRBD2	TRBV5-6	NA	15	TRBJ2-3	CASQGLAGTTDTQYF	TGTGCCAGCCAAGGACTAGCGGGGACCACAGATACGCAGTATTTT
NA	TRBV18	NA	14	TRBJ2-7	CASSPPVTRDEQYF	TGTGCCAGCTCACCCCCCGTGACGCGGGACGAGCAGTACTTC
NA	TRBV4-1	NA	15	TRBJ2-7	CASSQEGPVSYEQYF	TGCGCCAGCAGCCAAGAAGGGCCCGTCTCCTACGAGCAGTACTTC
TRBD1	TRBV28	NA	15	TRBJ2-7	CASSLGQGANSEQYF	TGTGCCAGCAGTTTAGGCCAGGGGGCGAACAGCGAGCAGTACTTC
NA	TRBV11-2	NA	15	TRBJ2-1	CASSLGQSSYNEQFF	TGTGCCAGCAGCTTGGGTCAGTCCTCCTACAATGAGCAGTTCTTC
NA	TRBV19	NA	12	TRBJ1-5	CASSLYNQPQHF	TGTGCCAGTAGTCTCTACAATCAGCCCCAGCATTTT
TRBD1	TRBV2	NA	13	TRBJ1-1	CASSDRGRTEAFF	TGTGCCAGCAGTGACAGGGGGCGAACTGAAGCTTTCTTT
NA	TRBV11-2	NA	17	TRBJ1-6	CASSLGVGGSYNSPLHF	TGTGCCAGCAGCTTAGGTGTGGGGGGATCCTATAATTCACCCCTCCACTTT
TRBD2	TRBV10-3	once	13	TRBJ2-5	CAMSIAGDATQYF	TGTGCCATGTCTATAGCGGGAGATGCGACCCAGTACTTC
NA	TRBV18	NA	13	TRBJ1-2	CASSPSDNYGYTF	TGTGCCAGCTCCCCTTCAGATAATTATGGCTACACCTTC
NA	TRBV6-1	NA	15	TRBJ1-3	CASSVFRVGGNTIYF	TGTGCCAGCAGTGTCTTTAGGGTGGGCGGAAACACCATATATTTT
NA	TRBV2	NA	14	TRBJ2-3	CASSRGGSTDTQYF	TGTGCCAGCAGCCGCGGGGGCAGCACAGATACGCAGTATTTT
TRBD2	TRBV18	NA	17	TRBJ2-5	CASSLVAAGGPGETQYF	TGTGCCAGCTCACTTGTCGCGGCGGGAGGGCCGGGAGAGACCCAGTACTTC
NA	TRBV28	NA	15	TRBJ1-5	CASSSRRGNNQPQHF	TGTGCCAGCAGTTCGCGCAGGGGAAACAATCAGCCCCAGCATTTT
NA	TRBV30	few	15	TRBJ1-5	CAWSVPGGSNQPQHF	TGTGCCTGGAGTGTACCCGGGGGTAGCAATCAGCCCCAGCATTTT
TRBD2	TRBV19	NA	19	TRBJ2-2	CASSPSGGLAGVNTGELFF	TGTGCCAGTAGTCCCTCAGGTGGACTAGCGGGGGTTAACACCGGGGAGCTGTTTTTT
NA	TRBV7-3	once	14	TRBJ2-3	CASSSPEGGDTQYF	TGTGCCAGCAGCTCCCCCGAGGGGGGGGATACGCAGTATTTT
NA	TRBV7-9	NA	15	TRBJ2-3	CASSLGISPPDTQYF	TGTGCCAGCAGCTTAGGTATCAGTCCCCCAGATACGCAGTATTTT
NA	TRBV30	few	12	TRBJ2-2	CAWSGGIGELFF	TGTGCCTGGAGTGGTGGGATCGGGGAGCTGTTTTTT
NA	TRBV21-1	NA	14	TRBJ2-1	CASSSQVRDNEQFF	TGTGCCAGCAGCTCCCAGGTGCGAGACAATGAGCAGTTCTTC
NA	TRBV9	NA	14	TRBJ1-1	CASSVEVTNTEAFF	TGTGCCAGCAGCGTAGAGGTGACGAACACTGAAGCTTTCTTT
NA	TRBV28	NA	14	TRBJ2-2	CASSPGQNTGELFF	TGTGCCAGCAGCCCGGGACAGAACACCGGGGAGCTGTTTTTT
NA	TRBV2	NA	14	TRBJ2-4	CASSGDGAKNIQYF	TGTGCCAGCAGTGGGGATGGGGCCAAAAACATTCAGTACTTC
NA	TRBV28	NA	14	TRBJ1-5	CASSRSGGNQPQHF	TGTGCCAGCAGCCGCAGCGGGGGCAATCAGCCCCAGCATTTT
NA	TRBV19	NA	16	TRBJ1-1	CASSIDPRQVNLEAFF	TGTGCCAGTAGTATAGATCCAAGACAGGTGAATCTTGAAGCTTTCTTT
TRBD1	TRBV7-2	NA	15	TRBJ1-4	CASSLAQGQGGKLFF	TGTGCCAGCAGCTTAGCACAAGGACAGGGGGGAAAACTGTTTTTT
NA	TRBV18	NA	15	TRBJ2-7	CASPPPYTGPYEQYF	TGTGCCAGCCCACCACCGTACACCGGACCCTACGAGCAGTACTTC